The 5 T cell receptor beta chains below were found in one sample sequenced in a study of cytomegalovirus exposure and HLA in healthy donors. PCR used 60 Vbeta primers and 13 Jbeta primers. Only in-frame clones appear in the TCRdb table, and some are missing; sequencing was by immunoSEQ multiplex PCR. Of under 150,000 clones in the sample, 80% to 85% were seen once. The sequencing input was PBMCs. These receptors were obtained from a man between 18 and 35 years old in good health and CMV-seronegative.

This clone has just one count. The chain uses TRBV4-1 and TRBJ1-4; no reliable D call. V was pared by 0 bases and J by 3 bases, with 14 bases between. In germline, CDR1 is MGHRA, CDR2 YSYEKL. The CDR3 is 17 residues long. CDR3 residues: CASSQEAPPGANEKLFF. Written as DNA, the CDR3 is TGCGCCAGCAGCCAAGAAGCCCCCCCGGGAGCTAATGAAAAACTGTTTTTT.

Note on this clone: The junction departs from the called germline gene at one end, perhaps through a read error. CDR3 protein: CASSFLADNVQFF. In DNA, the CDR3 is TGTGCCAGCAGCTTTCTAGCGGACAATGTGCAGTTCTTC. The gene calls are TRBV7-9 and TRBJ2-1, with TRBD2 matching 7 bases. The length of the CDR3 is 13 residues. CDR1 and CDR2 (germline): SEHNR, FQNEAQ (reference sequence).

The chain joins TRBV7-2 to TRBJ2-5; 9 nucleotides agree with TRBD1. This CDR3 region has 16 residues. J gave up 0 bases and V 5 bases, and 7 bases lay outside the gene matches. The germline gives CDR1 SGHTA, CDR2 FQGNSA. The chain's CDR3 is CASSPGQGWYQETQYF. In DNA form, the CDR3 reads TGTGCCAGCAGCCCGGGACAGGGCTGGTACCAAGAGACCCAGTACTTC.

The chain combines TRBV2 with TRBJ2-7; TRBD2 agrees at 8 bases. Germline CDR1 is SNHLY and CDR2 is FYNNEI. The V segment lost 11 bases and the J segment 3 bases; nucleotides outside the gene matches: 12. This CDR3 region has 14 residues. The CDR3 bases are TGTGCCGGGCGGAGGGACGGGGGGGTCTACGAGCAGTACTTC. Residues: CAGRRDGGVYEQYF.

The rearrangement uses TRBV7-9 and TRBJ1-1; tentative D call: TRBD1 (6 bases). Germline CDR1 reads SEHNR; CDR2 reads FQNEAQ (reference sequence). The CDR3 runs to 14 residues. Deletions cut 8 bases from V and 5 bases from J, with 18 bases between. In DNA, the CDR3 is TGTGCCAGCGCAGAGCCCAGGGGCGCAACTGAAGCTTTCTTT. Encoded protein: CASAEPRGATEAFF. Complete variable domain (other parts from reference TRBV7-9 and TRBJ1-1): DTGVSQNPRHKITKRGQNVTFRCDPISEHNRLYWYRQTLGQGPEFLTYFQNEAQLEKSRLLSDRFSAERPKGSFSTLEIQRTEQGDSAMYLCASAEPRGATEAFFGQGTRLTVV.